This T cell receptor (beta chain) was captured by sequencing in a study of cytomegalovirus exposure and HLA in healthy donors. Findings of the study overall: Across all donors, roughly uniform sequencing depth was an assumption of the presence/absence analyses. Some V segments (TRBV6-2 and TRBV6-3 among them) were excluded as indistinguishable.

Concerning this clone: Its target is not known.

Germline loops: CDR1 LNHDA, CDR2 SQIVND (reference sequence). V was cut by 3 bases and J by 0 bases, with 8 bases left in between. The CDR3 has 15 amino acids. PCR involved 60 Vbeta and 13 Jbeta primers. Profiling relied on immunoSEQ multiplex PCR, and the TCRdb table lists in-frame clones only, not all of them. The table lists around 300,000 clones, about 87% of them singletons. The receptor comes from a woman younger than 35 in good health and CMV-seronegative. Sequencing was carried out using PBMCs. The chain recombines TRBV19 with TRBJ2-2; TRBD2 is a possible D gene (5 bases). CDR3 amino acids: CASSILGANTGELFF. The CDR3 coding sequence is TGTGCCAGTAGTATTCTGGGAGCGAACACCGGGGAGCTGTTTTTT.